This TCR beta chain is from a study of shared clonotypes between healthy human individuals. Method: immunoSEQ multiplex PCR; TCRdb's copy keeps in-frame clones and lacks some. The sample contains over a million clones, around 95% of which appear only once. Germline CDR1 is SGHTA and CDR2 is FQGNSA. V was trimmed by 3 bases and J by 4 bases, leaving 3 bases between them. CDR3 length equals 11 residues. The V call is TRBV7-2, the J call TRBJ2-5; the D is unclear. The sequence was collected from a man aged 30-40 years in good health. Sequencing used naive CD4+ T cells sorted from blood. Described subset: CD45RA+ positively selected. CDR3 nucleotides: TGTGCCAGCAGCTTTAGAGAGACCCAGTACTTC. The encoded protein is CASSFRETQYF.